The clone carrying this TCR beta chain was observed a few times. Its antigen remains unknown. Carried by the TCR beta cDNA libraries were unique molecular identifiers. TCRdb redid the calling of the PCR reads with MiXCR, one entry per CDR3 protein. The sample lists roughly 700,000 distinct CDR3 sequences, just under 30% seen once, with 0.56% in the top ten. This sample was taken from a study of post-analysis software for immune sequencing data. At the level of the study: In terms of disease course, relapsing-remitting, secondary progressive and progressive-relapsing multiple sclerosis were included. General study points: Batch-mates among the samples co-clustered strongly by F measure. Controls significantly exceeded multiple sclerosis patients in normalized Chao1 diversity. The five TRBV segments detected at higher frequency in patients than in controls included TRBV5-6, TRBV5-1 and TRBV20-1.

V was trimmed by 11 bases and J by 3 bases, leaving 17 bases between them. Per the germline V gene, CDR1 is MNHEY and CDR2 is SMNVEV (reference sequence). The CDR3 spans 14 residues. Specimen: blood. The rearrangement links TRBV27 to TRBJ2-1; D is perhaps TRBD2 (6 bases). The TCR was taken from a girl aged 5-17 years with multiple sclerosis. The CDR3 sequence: CASWASGSYNEQFF. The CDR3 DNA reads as TGTGCCTCCTGGGCCTCCGGGAGCTACAATGAGCAGTTCTTC.